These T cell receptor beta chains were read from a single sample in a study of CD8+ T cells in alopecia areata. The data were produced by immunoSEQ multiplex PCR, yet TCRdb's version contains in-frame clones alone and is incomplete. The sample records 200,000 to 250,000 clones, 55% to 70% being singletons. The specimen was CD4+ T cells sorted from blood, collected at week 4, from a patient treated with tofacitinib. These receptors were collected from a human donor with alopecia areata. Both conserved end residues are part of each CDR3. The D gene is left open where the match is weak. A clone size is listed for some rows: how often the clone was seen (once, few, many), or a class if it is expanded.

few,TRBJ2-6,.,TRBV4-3,CASSQATGAGANVLTF,TGCGCCAGCAGCCAAGCAACAGGAGCTGGGGCCAACGTCCTGACTTTC
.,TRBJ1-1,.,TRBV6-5,CASIPSRTAEAFF,TGTGCCAGCATCCCGTCCAGGACCGCTGAAGCTTTCTTT
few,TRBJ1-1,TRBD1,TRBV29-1,CSVEETGRRAFF,TGCAGCGTTGAGGAGACAGGGAGGAGGGCTTTCTTT
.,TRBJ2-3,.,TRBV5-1,CASSLSAGGANPAQYF,TGCGCCAGCAGCTTATCCGCCGGCGGCGCCAACCCCGCGCAGTATTTT
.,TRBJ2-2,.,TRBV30,CACPGLANTGELFF,TGTGCCTGCCCGGGACTGGCGAACACCGGGGAGCTGTTTTTT
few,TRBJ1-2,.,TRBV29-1,CSVGGLALNYGYTF,TGCAGCGTGGGCGGGCTGGCCCTTAACTATGGCTACACCTTC
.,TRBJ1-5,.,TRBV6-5,CASSPGQISAPQHF,TGTGCCAGCAGCCCTGGGCAGATATCAGCACCCCAGCATTTT
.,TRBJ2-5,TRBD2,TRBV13,CASSWGGGGGETQYF,TGTGCCAGCAGCTGGGGTGGCGGGGGAGGCGAGACCCAGTACTTC
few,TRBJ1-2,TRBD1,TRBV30,CACKGGQGNYGYTF,TGTGCCTGTAAAGGCGGACAGGGTAACTATGGCTACACCTTC
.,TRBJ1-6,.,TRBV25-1,CASSEGSSYNSPLHF,TGTGCCAGCAGTGAGGGCAGCTCCTATAATTCACCCCTCCACTTT
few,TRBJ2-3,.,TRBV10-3,CATTNSTGTQANTQYF,TGTGCCACCACCAACTCTACCGGGACACAGGCCAATACGCAGTATTTT
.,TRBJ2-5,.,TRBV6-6,CASSYSTGQIQETQYF,TGTGCCAGCAGTTACTCGACAGGACAGATCCAAGAGACCCAGTACTTC
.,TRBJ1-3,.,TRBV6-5,CASSYSPAYSGNTIYF,TGTGCCAGCAGTTACTCGCCAGCGTACTCTGGAAACACCATATATTTT
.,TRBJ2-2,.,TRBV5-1,CASSSVPAGTGELFF,TGCGCCAGCAGCTCTGTCCCCGCGGGCACCGGGGAGCTGTTTTTT
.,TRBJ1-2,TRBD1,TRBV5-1,CASSPGTEPYGYTF,TGCGCCAGCAGCCCGGGGACAGAACCCTATGGCTACACCTTC
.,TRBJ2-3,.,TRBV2,CASTQQGTDTQYF,TGTGCCAGCACGCAACAGGGCACAGATACGCAGTATTTT
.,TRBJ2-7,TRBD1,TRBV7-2,CASSLGQGNYEQYF,TGTGCCAGCAGCTTGGGACAGGGTAACTACGAGCAGTACTTC
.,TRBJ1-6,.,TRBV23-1,CASSQGDILSSPLHF,TGCGCCAGCAGTCAAGGGGACATCTTGAGTTCACCCCTCCACTTT
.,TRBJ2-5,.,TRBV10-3,CATEGSHETQYF,TGTGCCACCGAGGGGTCCCACGAGACCCAGTACTTC
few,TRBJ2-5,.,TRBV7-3,CASSLLAEETQYF,TGTGCCAGCAGCTTATTAGCGGAAGAGACCCAGTACTTC
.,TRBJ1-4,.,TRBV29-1,CSVQGRGYEKLFF,TGCAGCGTCCAGGGTAGGGGGTACGAAAAACTGTTTTTT
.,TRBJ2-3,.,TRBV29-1,CSVGPTDTQYF,TGCAGCGTTGGACCCACAGATACGCAGTATTTT
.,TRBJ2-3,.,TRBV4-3,CASSQEQGEDTQYF,TGCGCCAGCAGCCAAGAACAGGGTGAGGATACGCAGTATTTT
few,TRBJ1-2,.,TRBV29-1,CSVAGDTHYGYTF,TGCAGCGTCGCCGGGGACACGCACTATGGCTACACCTTC
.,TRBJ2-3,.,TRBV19,CASSIDRDTQYF,TGTGCCAGTAGTATAGATCGAGATACGCAGTATTTT
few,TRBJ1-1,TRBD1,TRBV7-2,CASSRPGQGFAEAFF,TGTGCCAGCAGCCGGCCGGGACAGGGTTTCGCTGAAGCTTTCTTT
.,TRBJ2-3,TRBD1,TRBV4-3,CASSQVQGTSTDTQYF,TGCGCCAGCAGCCAGGTACAGGGGACATCCACAGATACGCAGTATTTT
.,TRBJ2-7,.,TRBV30,CAWGTSSYEQYF,TGTGCCTGGGGGACGAGTTCCTACGAGCAGTACTTC
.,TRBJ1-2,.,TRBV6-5,CASSLARRYSPYTF,TGTGCCAGCAGTTTGGCCAGACGCTATTCTCCCTACACCTTC
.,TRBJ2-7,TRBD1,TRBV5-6,CASSPGQDEQYF,TGTGCCAGCAGCCCCGGACAGGACGAGCAGTACTTC
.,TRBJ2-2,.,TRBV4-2,CASSLGEAGGGRTGELFF,TGTGCCAGCAGCTTAGGAGAAGCCGGGGGCGGACGGACCGGGGAGCTGTTTTTT
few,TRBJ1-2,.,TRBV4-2,CASSQEFGEANYGYTF,TGTGCCAGCAGCCAAGAATTCGGGGAAGCTAACTATGGCTACACCTTC
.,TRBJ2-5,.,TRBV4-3,CASSQQKSPRETQYF,TGCGCCAGCAGCCAACAGAAGAGCCCGCGGGAGACCCAGTACTTC
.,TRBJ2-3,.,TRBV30,CAWSPRTLGDTQYF,TGTGCCTGGAGTCCCCGCACTTTAGGCGATACGCAGTATTTT
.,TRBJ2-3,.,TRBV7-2,CASSSGGSTDTQYF,TGTGCCAGCAGCTCCGGGGGTAGTACAGATACGCAGTATTTT
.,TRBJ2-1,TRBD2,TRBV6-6,CASTPGGGPYNEQFF,TGTGCCAGCACTCCGGGGGGGGGCCCTTACAATGAGCAGTTCTTC
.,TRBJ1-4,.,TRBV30,CAWSPGRPTNEKLFF,TGTGCCTGGAGTCCCGGACGGCCAACTAATGAAAAACTGTTTTTT
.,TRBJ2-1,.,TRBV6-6,CASSFQGGYEQFF,TGTGCCAGCAGTTTTCAGGGAGGCTATGAGCAGTTCTTC
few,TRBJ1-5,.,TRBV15,CATSREGGGGNQPQHF,TGTGCCACCAGCAGAGAGGGAGGTGGAGGCAATCAGCCCCAGCATTTT
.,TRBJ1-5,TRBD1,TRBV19,CASSMEDREGQPQHF,TGTGCCAGTAGTATGGAGGACAGGGAGGGGCAGCCCCAGCATTTT
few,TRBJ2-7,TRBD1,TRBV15,CATSRAQGQGKDEQYF,TGTGCCACCAGCAGAGCCCAGGGACAGGGGAAAGACGAGCAGTACTTC
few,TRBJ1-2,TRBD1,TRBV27,CASSRGQGDYGYTF,TGTGCCAGCAGTCGGGGACAGGGGGACTATGGCTACACCTTC
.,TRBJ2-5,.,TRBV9,CASSVAVGGQETQYF,TGTGCCAGCAGCGTAGCCGTGGGGGGCCAAGAGACCCAGTACTTC
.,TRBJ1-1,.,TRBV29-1,CSVAPGFTEAFF,TGCAGCGTTGCACCGGGCTTCACTGAAGCTTTCTTT
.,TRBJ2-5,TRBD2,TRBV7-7,CASSLDGRTSGVETQYF,TGTGCTAGCAGCTTAGACGGAAGGACTAGCGGGGTGGAGACCCAGTACTTC
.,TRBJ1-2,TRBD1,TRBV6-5,CASSLSSAGGYGYTF,TGTGCCAGCAGTCTCTCTTCCGCAGGGGGCTATGGCTACACCTTC
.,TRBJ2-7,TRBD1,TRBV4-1,CASSQEYRGTYEQYF,TGCGCCAGCAGCCAGGAATACAGGGGAACCTACGAGCAGTACTTC
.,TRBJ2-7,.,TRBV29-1,CSAFYRNSYEQYF,TGCAGCGCCTTCTACAGGAATTCTTACGAGCAGTACTTC
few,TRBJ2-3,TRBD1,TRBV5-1,CASSLRPGQGADTQYF,TGCGCCAGCAGCCTACGGCCGGGACAGGGGGCAGATACGCAGTATTTT
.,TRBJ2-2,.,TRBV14,CASSPRSSQFSGELFF,TGTGCCAGCAGCCCGAGGTCCTCTCAGTTTTCCGGGGAGCTGTTTTTT
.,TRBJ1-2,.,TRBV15,CATSRDGEGPYGYTF,TGTGCCACCAGCAGAGATGGGGAGGGACCTTATGGCTACACCTTC
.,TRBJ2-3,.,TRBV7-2,CASSLGGGTLGTQYF,TGTGCCAGCAGCTTAGGCGGCGGCACTCTAGGTACGCAGTATTTT
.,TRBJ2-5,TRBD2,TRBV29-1,CSVDTSGGASETQYF,TGCAGCGTCGATACTAGCGGGGGGGCCTCGGAGACCCAGTACTTC
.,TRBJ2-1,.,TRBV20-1,CSASTEQFF,TGCAGTGCTAGTACGGAGCAGTTCTTC
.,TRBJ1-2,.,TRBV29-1,CSAGRGAPDYGYTF,TGCAGCGCTGGGAGAGGGGCGCCGGACTATGGCTACACCTTC
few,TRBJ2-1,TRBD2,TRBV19,CASSGAWRGAFNEQFF,TGTGCCAGTAGCGGGGCCTGGCGGGGGGCGTTCAATGAGCAGTTCTTC
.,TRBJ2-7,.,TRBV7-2,CASSLVEGSYEQYF,TGTGCCAGCAGCTTAGTGGAGGGATCCTACGAGCAGTACTTC
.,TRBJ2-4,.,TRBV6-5,CASSSLRGRNIQYF,TGTGCCAGCAGTTCTCTACGGGGTAGAAACATTCAGTACTTC
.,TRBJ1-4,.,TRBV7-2,CASSLGGGNEKLFF,TGTGCCAGCAGCTTAGGAGGGGGAAATGAAAAACTGTTTTTT